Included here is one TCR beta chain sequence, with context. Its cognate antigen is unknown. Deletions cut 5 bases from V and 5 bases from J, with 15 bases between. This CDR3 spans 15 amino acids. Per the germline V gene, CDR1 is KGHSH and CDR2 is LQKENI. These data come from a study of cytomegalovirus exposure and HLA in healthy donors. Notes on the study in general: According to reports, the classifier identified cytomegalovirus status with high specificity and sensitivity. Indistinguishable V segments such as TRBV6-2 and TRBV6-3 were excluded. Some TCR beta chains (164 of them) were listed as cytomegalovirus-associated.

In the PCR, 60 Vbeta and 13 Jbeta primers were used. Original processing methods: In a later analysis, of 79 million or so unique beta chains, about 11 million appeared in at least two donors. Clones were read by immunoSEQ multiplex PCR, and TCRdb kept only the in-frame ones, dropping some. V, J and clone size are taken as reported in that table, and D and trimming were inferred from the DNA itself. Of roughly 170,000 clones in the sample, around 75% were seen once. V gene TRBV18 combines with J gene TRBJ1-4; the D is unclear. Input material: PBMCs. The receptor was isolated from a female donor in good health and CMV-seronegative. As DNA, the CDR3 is TGTGCCAGCTCAACTAGGACGGATGCCAATGAAAAACTGTTTTTT. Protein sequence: CASSTRTDANEKLFF.